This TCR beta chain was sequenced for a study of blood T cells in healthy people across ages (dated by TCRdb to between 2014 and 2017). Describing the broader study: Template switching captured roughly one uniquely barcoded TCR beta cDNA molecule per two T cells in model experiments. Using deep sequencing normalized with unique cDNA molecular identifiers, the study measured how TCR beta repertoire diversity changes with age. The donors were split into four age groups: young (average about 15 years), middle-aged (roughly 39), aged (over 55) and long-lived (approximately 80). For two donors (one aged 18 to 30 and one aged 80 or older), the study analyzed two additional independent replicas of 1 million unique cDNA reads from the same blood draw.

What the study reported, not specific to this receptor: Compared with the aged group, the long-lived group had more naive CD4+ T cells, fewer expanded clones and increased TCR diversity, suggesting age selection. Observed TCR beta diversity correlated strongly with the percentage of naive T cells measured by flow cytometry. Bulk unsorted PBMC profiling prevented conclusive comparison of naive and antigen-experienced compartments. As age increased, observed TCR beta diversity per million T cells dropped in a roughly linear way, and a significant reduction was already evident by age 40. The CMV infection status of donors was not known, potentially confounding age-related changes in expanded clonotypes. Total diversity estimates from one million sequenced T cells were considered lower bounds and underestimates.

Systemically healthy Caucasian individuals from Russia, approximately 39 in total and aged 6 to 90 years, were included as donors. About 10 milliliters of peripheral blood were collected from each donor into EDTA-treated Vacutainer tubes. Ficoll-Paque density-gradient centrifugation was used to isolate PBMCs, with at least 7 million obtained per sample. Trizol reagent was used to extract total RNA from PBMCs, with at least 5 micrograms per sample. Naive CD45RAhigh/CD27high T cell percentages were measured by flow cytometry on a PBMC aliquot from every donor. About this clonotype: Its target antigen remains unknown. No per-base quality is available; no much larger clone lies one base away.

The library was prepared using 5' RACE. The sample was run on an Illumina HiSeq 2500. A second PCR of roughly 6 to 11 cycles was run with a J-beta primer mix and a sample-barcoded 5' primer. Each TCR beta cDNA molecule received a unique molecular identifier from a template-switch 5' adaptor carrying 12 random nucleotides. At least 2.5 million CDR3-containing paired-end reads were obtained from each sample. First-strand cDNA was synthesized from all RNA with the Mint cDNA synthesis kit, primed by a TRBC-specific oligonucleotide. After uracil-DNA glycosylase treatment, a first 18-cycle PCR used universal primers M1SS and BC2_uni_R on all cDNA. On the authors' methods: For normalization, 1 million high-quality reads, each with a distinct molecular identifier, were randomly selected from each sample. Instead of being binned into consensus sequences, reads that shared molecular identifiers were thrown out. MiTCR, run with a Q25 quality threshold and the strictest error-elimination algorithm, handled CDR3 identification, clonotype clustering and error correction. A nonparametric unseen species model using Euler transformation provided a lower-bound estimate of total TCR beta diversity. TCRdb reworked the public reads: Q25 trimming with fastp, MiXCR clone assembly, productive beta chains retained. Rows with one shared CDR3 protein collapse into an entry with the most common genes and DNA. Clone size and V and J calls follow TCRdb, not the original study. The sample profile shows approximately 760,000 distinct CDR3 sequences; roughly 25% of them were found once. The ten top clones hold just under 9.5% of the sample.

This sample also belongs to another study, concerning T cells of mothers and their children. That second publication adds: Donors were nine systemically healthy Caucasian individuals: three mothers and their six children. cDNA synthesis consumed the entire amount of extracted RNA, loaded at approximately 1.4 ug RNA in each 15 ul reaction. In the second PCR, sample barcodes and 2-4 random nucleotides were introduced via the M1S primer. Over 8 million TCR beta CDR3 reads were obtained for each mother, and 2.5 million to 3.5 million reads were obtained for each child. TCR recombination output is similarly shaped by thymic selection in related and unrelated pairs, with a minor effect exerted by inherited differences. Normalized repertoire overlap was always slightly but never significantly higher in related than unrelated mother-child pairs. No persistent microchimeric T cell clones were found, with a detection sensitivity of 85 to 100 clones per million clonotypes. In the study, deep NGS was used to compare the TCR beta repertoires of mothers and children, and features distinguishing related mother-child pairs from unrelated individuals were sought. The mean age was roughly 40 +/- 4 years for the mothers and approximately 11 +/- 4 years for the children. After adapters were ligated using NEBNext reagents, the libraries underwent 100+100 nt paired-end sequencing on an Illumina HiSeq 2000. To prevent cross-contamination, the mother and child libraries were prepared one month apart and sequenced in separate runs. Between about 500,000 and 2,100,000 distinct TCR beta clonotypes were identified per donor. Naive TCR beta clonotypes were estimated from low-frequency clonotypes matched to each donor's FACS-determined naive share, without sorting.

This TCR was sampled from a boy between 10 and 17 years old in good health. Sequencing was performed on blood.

The CDR3 region has the sequence CASSLPDRGRGWDQPQHF. The nucleotide sequence is TGTGCCAGCAGTTTACCGGACAGGGGGCGCGGGTGGGATCAGCCCCAGCATTTT. Recombination linked TRBV28 to TRBJ1-5; 11 bases in the middle match TRBD1. As encoded in the germline V gene, CDR1 is MDHEN while CDR2 is SYDVKM. The CDR3, cysteine through phenylalanine, is 18 amino acids long. Only CDR3 DNA remains: 54 bases, in frame from the first base. V is cut back by 2 bases and J by 5 bases, with 11 bases in the junction unmatched. This CDR3, with the reference TRBV28 and TRBJ1-5 proteins standing in past its ends, gives the full variable domain DVKVTQSSRYLVKRTGEKVFLECVQDMDHENMFWYRQDPGLGLRLIYFSYDVKMKEKGDIPEGYSVSREKKERFSLILESASTNQTSMYLCASSLPDRGRGWDQPQHFGDGTRLSIL.